This TCR beta chain comes out of a study of vaccination effects on CD4 cells after COVID-19. Study in general: Sequencing in the ViraFEST assay came after antigen-specific CD4+ T cells had been expanded with viral peptide pools, which were used to stimulate PBMC.

V shed 5 bases and J shed 7 bases, with 15 bases lying between them. Germline V gene lookup returns CDR1 SGHTA and CDR2 FQGNSA. The CDR3 length is 13 residues. Culturing for ten to eleven days preceded CD4+ T cell isolation. Each participant received a vaccine that was either BNT162b2 or mRNA-1273, given as two doses. Regarding this clone: What it binds is not known.

TCRdb keeps only in-frame clones here, not all; method: immunoSEQ multiplex PCR. The sample lists about 66,000 clones, around two thirds seen once, with about 2.2% in the top ten. This sample comprised CD4+ T cells from PBMCs cultured without peptide, obtained after COVID-19 vaccination. This sequence originates from a human donor who received a COVID-19 vaccine. This chain links TRBV7-2 with TRBJ2-7, with a weak D call TRBD1 (7 bases). The DNA of the CDR3 is TGTGCCAGCAGCCAGGGGGGTCACGGGGAGCAGTACGTC. This sequence encodes CASSQGGHGEQYV.